This TCR beta chain was observed in a study of early T cells in non-severe SARS-CoV-2 infection. TCRdb passed the 5' RACE reads through MiXCR, listing each CDR3 protein once. The sample comprises 20,000 to 25,000 distinct CDR3 sequences, approximately 4.4% of which are singletons, and about 6.9% rests with the top ten. General study points: Sequences matched to VDJdb favored anti-spike CD8 responses, while private and CD4 specificities were missed.

This clonotype was recorded many times. Its antigen is still unknown. The sequenced sample consisted of whole blood. This receptor was identified in an adult who was a healthcare worker with PCR-confirmed SARS-CoV-2 infection or an uninfected control (not recorded which).

This CDR3 reads CASSQSKSGLYNEQFF. Here the CDR3 DNA reads TGTGCCAGCAGCCAAAGCAAATCAGGGCTGTACAATGAGCAGTTCTTC. The chain carries TRBV14 and TRBJ2-1, with D possibly matching TRBD1 (5 bases). Trimming left V 2 bases short and J 4 bases short, with 15 bases between. The CDR3 runs 16 residues. Germline V gene data show CDR1 as SGHDN and CDR2 as FVKESK.